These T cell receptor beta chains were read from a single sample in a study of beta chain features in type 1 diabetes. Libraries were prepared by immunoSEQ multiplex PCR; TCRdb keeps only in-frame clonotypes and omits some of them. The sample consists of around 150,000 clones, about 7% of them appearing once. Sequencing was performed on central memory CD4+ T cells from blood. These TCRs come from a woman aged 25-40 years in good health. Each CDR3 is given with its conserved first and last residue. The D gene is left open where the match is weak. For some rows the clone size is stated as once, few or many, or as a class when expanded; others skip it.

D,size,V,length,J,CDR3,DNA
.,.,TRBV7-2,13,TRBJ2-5,CASSPSFRETQYF,TGTGCCAGCAGCCCGAGCTTTCGAGAGACCCAGTACTTC
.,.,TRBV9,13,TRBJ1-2,CASKQGPSSGYTF,TGTGCCAGCAAGCAGGGGCCGTCTTCTGGCTACACCTTC
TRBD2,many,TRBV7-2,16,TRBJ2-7,CASSLRASGVSYEQYF,TGTGCCAGCAGCCTCCGGGCTAGCGGGGTCTCCTACGAGCAGTACTTC
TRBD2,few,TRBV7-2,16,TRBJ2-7,CASSLGLAGGLREQYF,TGTGCCAGCAGCTTGGGACTAGCGGGAGGGCTTCGCGAGCAGTACTTC
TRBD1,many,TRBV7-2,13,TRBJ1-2,CASSLTGEDGYTF,TGTGCCAGCAGCTTAACAGGGGAGGATGGCTACACCTTC
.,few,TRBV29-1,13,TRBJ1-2,CSVANRESYGYTF,TGCAGCGTCGCCAACAGGGAAAGCTATGGCTACACCTTC
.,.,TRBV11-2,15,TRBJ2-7,CASSGARGGLYEQYF,TGTGCCAGCAGCGGGGCCAGGGGCGGACTCTACGAGCAGTACTTC
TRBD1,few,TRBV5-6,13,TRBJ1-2,CASNLGQGDGYTF,TGTGCCAGCAACCTTGGACAGGGGGATGGCTACACCTTC
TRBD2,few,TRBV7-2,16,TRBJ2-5,CASSMGLAGAGETQYF,TGTGCCAGCAGCATGGGACTAGCGGGGGCGGGAGAGACCCAGTACTTC
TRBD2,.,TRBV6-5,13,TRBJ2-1,CASRAGTNNEQFF,TGTGCCAGCAGGGCGGGGACTAACAATGAGCAGTTCTTC
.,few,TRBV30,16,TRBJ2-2,CAWSVLSGMGTGELFF,TGTGCCTGGAGTGTACTTTCGGGGATGGGCACCGGGGAGCTGTTTTTT
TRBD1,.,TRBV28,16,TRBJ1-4,CASSLTAGQGREKLFF,TGTGCCAGCAGTTTGACCGCAGGACAGGGGCGTGAAAAACTGTTTTTT
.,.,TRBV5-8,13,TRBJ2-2,CASSLRSDGELFF,TGTGCCAGCAGCTTGCGTAGCGACGGGGAGCTGTTTTTT
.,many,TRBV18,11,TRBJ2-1,CASSANNEQFF,TGTGCCAGCTCAGCGAACAATGAGCAGTTCTTC
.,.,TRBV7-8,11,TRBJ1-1,CASRSDTEAFF,TGTGCCAGCAGATCCGACACTGAAGCTTTCTTT
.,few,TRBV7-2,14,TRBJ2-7,CASSLIEGAYEQYF,TGTGCCAGCAGCTTAATTGAGGGAGCCTACGAGCAGTACTTC
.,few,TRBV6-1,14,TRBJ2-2,CASRILSGTGELFF,TGTGCCAGCAGGATCCTTAGCGGAACCGGGGAGCTGTTTTTT
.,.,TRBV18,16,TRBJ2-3,CASHSRNGGGTDTQYF,TGTGCCAGCCACTCGAGAAACGGAGGCGGCACAGATACGCAGTATTTT
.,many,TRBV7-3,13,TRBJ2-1,CASSYARANEQFF,TGTGCCAGCAGCTATGCCAGGGCGAATGAGCAGTTCTTC
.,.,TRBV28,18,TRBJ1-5,CASHNTRVGRYSNQPQHF,TGTGCCAGCCATAATACTAGGGTAGGAAGATATAGCAATCAGCCCCAGCATTTT
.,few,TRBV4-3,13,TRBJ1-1,CASSQQVNTEAFF,TGCGCCAGCAGCCAGCAGGTTAACACTGAAGCTTTCTTT
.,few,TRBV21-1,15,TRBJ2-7,CASSKALGLGYEQYF,TGTGCCAGCAGCAAAGCGCTGGGCTTGGGCTACGAGCAGTACTTC
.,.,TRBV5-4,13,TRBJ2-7,CASSLFSTYEQYF,TGTGCCAGCAGCTTGTTCAGTACCTACGAGCAGTACTTC
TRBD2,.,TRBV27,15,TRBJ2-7,CASSLIFGVAGEQYF,TGTGCCAGCAGTTTGATCTTTGGAGTAGCGGGGGAGCAGTACTTC
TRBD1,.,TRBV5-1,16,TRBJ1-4,CASSLEPTGANEKLFF,TGCGCCAGCAGCTTGGAACCGACAGGGGCTAATGAAAAACTGTTTTTT
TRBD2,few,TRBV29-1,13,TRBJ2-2,CSVREANTGELFF,TGCAGCGTGCGGGAGGCAAACACCGGGGAGCTGTTTTTT